The rows below give T cell receptor beta chains drawn from one sample of a study of cytomegalovirus exposure and HLA in healthy donors. Produced via immunoSEQ multiplex PCR; TCRdb's table is partial and in-frame only. The sample lists 60,000 to 90,000 clones; 94% were seen once. The specimen was PBMCs. These receptors all stem from a woman aged 18-29 years in good health and CMV-seronegative. The CDR3 runs from the conserved cysteine through the conserved F or W. D genes are given only for firm matches. Clone size is given for some rows only: seen once, a few or many times, or a class if the clone is expanded.

V gene	D gene	J gene	clone size	CDR3 protein	CDR3 DNA
TRBV19	NA	TRBJ1-2	NA	CASSEQGFIGYTF	TGTGCCAGTAGTGAACAGGGCTTTATAGGCTACACCTTC
TRBV6-5	NA	TRBJ2-1	NA	CASSSPLESAGREQFF	TGTGCCAGCAGTTCTCCGCTTGAGTCTGCGGGGAGGGAGCAGTTCTTC
TRBV5-8	TRBD1	TRBJ2-7	once	CASSPVLGTGGVEQYF	TGTGCCAGCAGCCCCGTCCTCGGGACAGGGGGCGTTGAGCAGTACTTC
TRBV9	NA	TRBJ1-1	once	CASSVGKGGTNTEAFF	TGTGCCAGCAGCGTAGGAAAGGGGGGGACGAACACTGAAGCTTTCTTT
TRBV28	TRBD1	TRBJ1-1	NA	CASSFNRGIVEAFF	TGTGCCAGCAGTTTTAACAGGGGAATCGTTGAAGCTTTCTTT
TRBV2	NA	TRBJ2-1	NA	CASSATGSSYNEQFF	TGTGCCAGCAGTGCGACAGGCAGCTCCTACAATGAGCAGTTCTTC
TRBV19	NA	TRBJ1-4	NA	CASNTAAGNEKLFF	TGTGCCAGTAACACAGCCGCGGGAAATGAAAAACTGTTTTTT
TRBV6-4	TRBD1	TRBJ1-2	NA	CASSDSTGGSYTF	TGTGCCAGCAGTGACTCTACAGGGGGGAGCTACACCTTC
TRBV4-1	TRBD2	TRBJ2-6	NA	CASSQVGLLAGSGANVLTF	TGCGCCAGCAGCCAAGTCGGTCTACTAGCGGGCTCTGGGGCCAACGTCCTGACTTTC
TRBV5-1	TRBD2	TRBJ2-5	once	CASSLGFRGGQETQYF	TGCGCCAGCAGCTTGGGTTTCCGCGGGGGGCAAGAGACCCAGTACTTC
TRBV7-8	NA	TRBJ2-7	NA	CASSLDGGFSYEQYF	TGTGCCAGCAGCTTAGACGGGGGATTCTCCTACGAGCAGTACTTC
TRBV2	NA	TRBJ1-5	once	CASDKTGGSNQPQHF	TGTGCCAGCGATAAGACTGGAGGTAGCAATCAGCCCCAGCATTTT
TRBV7-2	NA	TRBJ1-5	NA	CASSEAWQPQHF	TGTGCCAGCAGTGAGGCTTGGCAGCCCCAGCATTTT
TRBV5-1	NA	TRBJ2-2	NA	CASSASEVWNTGELFF	TGCGCCAGCAGCGCCTCAGAGGTGTGGAACACCGGGGAGCTGTTTTTT
TRBV30	TRBD2	TRBJ2-7	once	CACSVIQRDEYEQYF	TGTGCCTGTTCCGTAATCCAGCGGGACGAATACGAGCAGTACTTC
TRBV29-1	NA	TRBJ1-1	NA	CSVTPRDTEAFF	TGCAGCGTTACACCGCGGGACACTGAAGCTTTCTTT
TRBV19	TRBD1	TRBJ1-6	once	CASSKERTGGNPSYNSPLHF	TGTGCCAGTAGCAAAGAGCGAACAGGGGGCAATCCGTCCTATAATTCACCCCTCCACTTT
TRBV30	TRBD1	TRBJ1-5	NA	CAWETGVSQPQHF	TGTGCCTGGGAGACAGGGGTTAGTCAGCCCCAGCATTTT
TRBV2	NA	TRBJ2-7	once	CASSDNRANYEQYF	TGTGCCAGCAGTGATAACAGGGCCAATTACGAGCAGTACTTC
TRBV6-5	TRBD1	TRBJ2-7	few	CASSSLTGASYEQYF	TGTGCCAGCAGTTCTCTTACAGGGGCCTCCTACGAGCAGTACTTC
TRBV5-1	TRBD2	TRBJ2-5	once	CASSLEGTSGVETQYF	TGCGCCAGCAGCTTGGAAGGGACTAGCGGGGTAGAGACCCAGTACTTC
TRBV19	NA	TRBJ1-6	NA	CASSIAEDSPNSPLHF	TGTGCCAGTAGTATAGCCGAGGACAGCCCTAATTCACCCCTCCACTTT
TRBV5-4	TRBD1	TRBJ2-1	NA	CASSLVWDRDGQFF	TGTGCCAGCAGCTTGGTATGGGACAGGGACGGGCAGTTCTTC
TRBV30	NA	TRBJ1-5	NA	CAWSVRGNQPQHF	TGTGCCTGGAGTGTACGGGGGAATCAGCCCCAGCATTTT
TRBV7-2	NA	TRBJ2-7	NA	CASSLARGEQYF	TGTGCCAGCAGCTTAGCCAGGGGCGAGCAGTACTTC
TRBV2	NA	TRBJ2-2	once	CASSERGGAVRELFF	TGTGCCAGCAGTGAAAGGGGTGGTGCGGTCAGGGAGCTGTTTTTT
TRBV7-2	NA	TRBJ1-5	NA	CASSLESSQPQHF	TGTGCCAGCAGCTTAGAGTCGAGTCAGCCCCAGCATTTT
TRBV7-9	TRBD2	TRBJ2-5	NA	CASSRTSGGLETQYF	TGTGCCAGCAGCCGGACTAGCGGGGGGTTAGAGACCCAGTACTTC
TRBV11-2	TRBD2	TRBJ2-1	NA	CASSGRTSGGANEQFF	TGTGCCAGCAGCGGACGGACTAGCGGGGGGGCCAATGAGCAGTTCTTC
TRBV5-1	TRBD1	TRBJ2-7	NA	CASSNPDRALSHEQYF	TGCGCCAGCAGCAACCCCGACAGGGCTCTCTCCCACGAGCAGTACTTC